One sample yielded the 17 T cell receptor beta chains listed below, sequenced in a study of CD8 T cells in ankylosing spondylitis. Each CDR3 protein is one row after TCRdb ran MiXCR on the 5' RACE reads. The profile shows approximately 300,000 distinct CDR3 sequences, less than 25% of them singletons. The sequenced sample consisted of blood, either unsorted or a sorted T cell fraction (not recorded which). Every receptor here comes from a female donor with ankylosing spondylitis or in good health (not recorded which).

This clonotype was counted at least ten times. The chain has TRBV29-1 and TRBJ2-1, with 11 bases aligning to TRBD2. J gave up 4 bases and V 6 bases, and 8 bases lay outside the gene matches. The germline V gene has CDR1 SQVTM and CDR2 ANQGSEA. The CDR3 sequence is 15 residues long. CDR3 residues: CSVSGLADMYNEQFF. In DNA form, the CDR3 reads TGCAGCGTCTCGGGACTAGCGGATATGTACAATGAGCAGTTCTTC.

This chain's CDR3 is CASSQPSSGELFF. CDR3 nucleotide sequence: TGTGCCAGCAGCCAACCCTCGTCTGGGGAGCTGTTTTTT. The chain employs TRBV14 and TRBJ2-2; no clear D. CDR3 size: 13 residues. V lost 2 bases and J 8 bases, leaving 9 bases between the germline ends. Looked up from germline, CDR1 is SGHDN and CDR2 is FVKESK. Complete variable domain (other parts from reference TRBV14 and TRBJ2-2): EAGVTQFPSHSVIEKGQTVTLRCDPISGHDNLYWYRRVMGKEIKFLLHFVKESKQDESGMPNNRFLAERTGGTYSTLKVQPAELEDSGVYFCASSQPSSGELFFGEGSRLTVL.

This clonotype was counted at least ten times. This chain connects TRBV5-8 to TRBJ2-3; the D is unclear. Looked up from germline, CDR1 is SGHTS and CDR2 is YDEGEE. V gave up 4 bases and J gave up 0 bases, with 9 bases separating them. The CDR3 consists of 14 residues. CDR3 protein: CASSPLSSTDTQYF. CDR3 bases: TGTGCCAGCAGCCCCCTGTCTAGCACAGATACGCAGTATTTT.

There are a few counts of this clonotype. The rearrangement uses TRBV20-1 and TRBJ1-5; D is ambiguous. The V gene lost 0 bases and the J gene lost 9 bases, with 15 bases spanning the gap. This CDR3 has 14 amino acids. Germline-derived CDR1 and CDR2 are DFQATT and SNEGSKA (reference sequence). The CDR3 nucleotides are TGCAGTGCTAGAGAAGCCGGTACACGGGGGCCCCAGCATTTT. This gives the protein CSAREAGTRGPQHF.

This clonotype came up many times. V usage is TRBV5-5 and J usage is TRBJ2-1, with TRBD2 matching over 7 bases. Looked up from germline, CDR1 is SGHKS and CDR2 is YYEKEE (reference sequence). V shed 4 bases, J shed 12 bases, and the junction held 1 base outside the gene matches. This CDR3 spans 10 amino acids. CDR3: CASSGGGQFF. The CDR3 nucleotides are TGTGCCAGCAGCGGCGGGGGGCAGTTCTTC.

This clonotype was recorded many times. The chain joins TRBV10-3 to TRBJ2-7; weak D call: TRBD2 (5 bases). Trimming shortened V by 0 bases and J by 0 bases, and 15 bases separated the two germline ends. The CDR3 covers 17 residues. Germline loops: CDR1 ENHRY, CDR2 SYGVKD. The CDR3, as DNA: TGTGCCATCAGTGAGTCCCGGGGTGGGCGAAGCTCCTACGAGCAGTACTTC. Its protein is CAISESRGGRSSYEQYF.

Written as DNA, the CDR3 is TGTGCCAGCAGTTCGAGGACAGGAGGCGGCTACACCTTC. Translating gives CASSSRTGGGYTF. This chain joins TRBV27 and TRBJ1-2; TRBD1 matches 7 bases. V lost 4 bases, J lost 8 bases, and 7 bases stayed unmatched. The CDR3 is 13 residues long. Germline CDR1 is MNHEY and CDR2 is SMNVEV (reference sequence).

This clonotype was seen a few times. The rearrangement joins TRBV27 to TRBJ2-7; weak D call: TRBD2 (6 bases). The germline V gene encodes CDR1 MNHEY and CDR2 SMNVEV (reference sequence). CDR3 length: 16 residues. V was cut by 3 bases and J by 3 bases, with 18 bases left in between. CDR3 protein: CASSFGPPGDGYEQYF. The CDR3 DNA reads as TGTGCCAGCAGTTTTGGCCCACCGGGGGATGGCTACGAGCAGTACTTC.

The DNA of the CDR3 is TGCAGCGTTGGGGACCCCAGGGGAGGGAGCACTGAAGCTTTCTTT. Translating it yields CSVGDPRGGSTEAFF. The chain joins TRBV29-1 to TRBJ1-1; a possible D gene is TRBD1 (6 bases). There are 15 residues in the CDR3. The V gene lost 4 bases and the J gene lost 4 bases, with 19 bases spanning the gap. Germline V gives CDR1 SQVTM, CDR2 ANQGSEA.

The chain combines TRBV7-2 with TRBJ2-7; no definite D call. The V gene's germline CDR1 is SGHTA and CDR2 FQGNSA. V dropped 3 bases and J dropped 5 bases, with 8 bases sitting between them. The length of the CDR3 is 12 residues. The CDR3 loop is CASSFLVNEQYF. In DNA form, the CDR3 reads TGTGCCAGCAGCTTCCTGGTGAACGAGCAGTACTTC.

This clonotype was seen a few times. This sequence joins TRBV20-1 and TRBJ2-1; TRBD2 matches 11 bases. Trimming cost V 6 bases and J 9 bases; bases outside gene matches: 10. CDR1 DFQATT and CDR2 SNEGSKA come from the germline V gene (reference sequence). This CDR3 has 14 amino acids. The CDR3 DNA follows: TGCAGTGCCCCTACTAGCGGGAGTCGCGGTGAGCAGTTCTTC. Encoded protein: CSAPTSGSRGEQFF.

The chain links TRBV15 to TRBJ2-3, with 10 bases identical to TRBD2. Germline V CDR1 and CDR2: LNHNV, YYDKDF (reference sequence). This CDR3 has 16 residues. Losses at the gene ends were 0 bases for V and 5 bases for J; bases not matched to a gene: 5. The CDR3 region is CATSRDPGLARDTQYF. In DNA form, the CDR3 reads TGTGCCACCAGCAGAGATCCGGGACTAGCGAGAGATACGCAGTATTTT.

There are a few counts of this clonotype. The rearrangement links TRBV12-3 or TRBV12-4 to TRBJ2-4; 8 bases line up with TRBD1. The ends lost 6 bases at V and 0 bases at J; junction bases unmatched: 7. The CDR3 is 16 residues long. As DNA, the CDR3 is TGTGCCAGCAGACGGACAGGGAATCTAGCCAAAAACATTCAGTACTTC. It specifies CASRRTGNLAKNIQYF.

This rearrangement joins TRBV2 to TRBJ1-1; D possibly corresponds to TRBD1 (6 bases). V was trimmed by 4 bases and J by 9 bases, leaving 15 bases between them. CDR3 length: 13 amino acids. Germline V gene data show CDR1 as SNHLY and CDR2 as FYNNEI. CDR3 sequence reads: CASSGSRGRKAFF. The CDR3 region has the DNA TGTGCCAGCAGTGGGTCCAGGGGTCGTAAAGCTTTCTTT.

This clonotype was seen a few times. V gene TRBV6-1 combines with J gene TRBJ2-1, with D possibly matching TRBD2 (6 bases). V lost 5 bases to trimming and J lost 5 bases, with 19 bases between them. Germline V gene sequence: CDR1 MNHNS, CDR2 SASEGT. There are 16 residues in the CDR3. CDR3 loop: CASSPWGKRADNEQFF. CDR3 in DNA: TGTGCCAGCAGTCCCTGGGGGAAGCGGGCGGACAATGAGCAGTTCTTC.

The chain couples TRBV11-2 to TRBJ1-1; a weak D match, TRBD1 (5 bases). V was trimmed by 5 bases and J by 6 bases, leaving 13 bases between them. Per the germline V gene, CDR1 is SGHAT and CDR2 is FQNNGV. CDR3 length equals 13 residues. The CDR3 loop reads CASSLTGGSEAFF. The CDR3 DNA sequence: TGTGCCAGCAGCCTCACAGGCGGGTCTGAAGCTTTCTTT.

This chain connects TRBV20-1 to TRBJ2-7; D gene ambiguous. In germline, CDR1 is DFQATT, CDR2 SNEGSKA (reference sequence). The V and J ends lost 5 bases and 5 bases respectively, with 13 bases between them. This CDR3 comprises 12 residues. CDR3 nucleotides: TGCAGTGCTCTCCAGTCCTGGCACGAGCAGTACTTC. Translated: CSALQSWHEQYF.